This T cell receptor beta chain derives from a study of T-cell memory formation after mild COVID-19. Study as a whole: Clusters of TCRs were largely donor specific. Study-wide points: A second wave of clones peaked on day 37, and their SARS-CoV-2 specificity went unconfirmed. Among contracting clones, CD4+ were mainly CM/EM and CD8+ enriched in EMRA.

5'RACE, which relied on constant-segment primers, yielded TCR alpha and TCR beta cDNA libraries carrying sample barcodes and UMIs. TCRdb reanalysed the 5' RACE reads using MiXCR and keeps one entry per CDR3 protein. The sample consists of roughly 99,000 distinct CDR3 sequences, about an eighth of them appearing once. This clonotype was seen a handful of times. Its antigen is not known. The germline V gene has CDR1 SGHRS and CDR2 YFSETQ. This CDR3 has 16 residues. V lost 1 base, J lost 5 bases, and 11 bases stayed unmatched. This chain joins TRBV5-1 and TRBJ2-5; 7 bases match TRBD1. Sequenced material: PBMCs or a T cell subset sorted from them (not recorded which). The sequence was obtained from a man between 18 and 35 years old who had mild COVID-19 (a few samples of this study predate the infection). Cell type and time point are not known. The CDR3 nucleotides read TGCGCCAGCAGCTTGCGACGACAGGGAGAGTGGGAGACCCAGTACTTC. Protein: CASSLRRQGEWETQYF.